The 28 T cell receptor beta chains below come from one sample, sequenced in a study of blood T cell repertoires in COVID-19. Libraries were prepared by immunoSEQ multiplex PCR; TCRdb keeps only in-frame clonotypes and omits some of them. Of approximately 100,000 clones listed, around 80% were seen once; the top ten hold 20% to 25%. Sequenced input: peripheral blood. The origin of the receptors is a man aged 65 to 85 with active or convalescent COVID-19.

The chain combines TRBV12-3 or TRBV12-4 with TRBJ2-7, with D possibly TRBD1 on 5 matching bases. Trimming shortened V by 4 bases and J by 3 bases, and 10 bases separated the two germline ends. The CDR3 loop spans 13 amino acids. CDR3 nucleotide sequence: TGTGCCAGCAGTTCCGCAGGGAACTACGAGCAGTACTTC. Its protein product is CASSSAGNYEQYF.

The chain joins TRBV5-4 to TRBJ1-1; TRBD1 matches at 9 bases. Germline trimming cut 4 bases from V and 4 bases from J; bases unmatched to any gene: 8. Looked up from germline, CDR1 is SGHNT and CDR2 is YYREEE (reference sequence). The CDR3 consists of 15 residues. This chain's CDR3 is CASSLRRQGVTEAFF. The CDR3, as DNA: TGTGCCAGCAGCCTACGCCGACAGGGGGTCACTGAAGCTTTCTTT.

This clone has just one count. This CDR3 is CASSPRDTGLYEQYF. CDR3 bases: TGTGCCAGCAGCCCCCGGGACACGGGCCTCTACGAGCAGTACTTC. J is TRBJ2-7 and V is TRBV14; tentatively, D is TRBD1 (6 bases). This CDR3 has 15 residues. V gave up 4 bases and J gave up 3 bases, with 16 bases separating them. CDR1 is SGHDN and CDR2 is FVKESK in the germline V gene.

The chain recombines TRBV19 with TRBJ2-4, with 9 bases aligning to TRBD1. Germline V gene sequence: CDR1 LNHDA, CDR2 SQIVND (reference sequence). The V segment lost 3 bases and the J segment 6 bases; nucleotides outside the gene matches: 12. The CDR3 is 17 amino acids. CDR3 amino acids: CASSMPLRQGGGNIQYF. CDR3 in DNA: TGTGCCAGTAGTATGCCCTTACGACAGGGGGGTGGAAACATTCAGTACTTC.

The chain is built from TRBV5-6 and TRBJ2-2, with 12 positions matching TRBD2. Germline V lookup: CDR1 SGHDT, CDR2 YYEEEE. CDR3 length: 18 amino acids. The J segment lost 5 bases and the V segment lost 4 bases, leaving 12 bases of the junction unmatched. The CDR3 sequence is CASSPPLAGGRRTGELFF. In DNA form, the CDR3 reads TGTGCCAGCAGCCCACCCCTAGCGGGGGGGCGGAGGACCGGGGAGCTGTTTTTT.

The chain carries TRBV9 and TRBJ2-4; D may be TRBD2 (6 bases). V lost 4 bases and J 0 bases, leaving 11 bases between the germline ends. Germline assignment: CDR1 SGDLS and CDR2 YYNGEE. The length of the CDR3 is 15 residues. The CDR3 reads CASSRTGVAKNIQYF. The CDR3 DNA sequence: TGTGCCAGCAGCAGAACGGGAGTAGCCAAAAACATTCAGTACTTC.

The CDR3 DNA is TGTGCCAGCAGTCGGGAGGCTGAAAAACTGTTTTTT. Translated, it gives CASSREAEKLFF. The rearrangement links TRBV6-5 to TRBJ1-4; D gene unclear. CDR3 length equals 12 residues. Deletions cut 5 bases from V and 7 bases from J, with 8 bases between. The germline gives CDR1 MNHEY, CDR2 SVGAGI.

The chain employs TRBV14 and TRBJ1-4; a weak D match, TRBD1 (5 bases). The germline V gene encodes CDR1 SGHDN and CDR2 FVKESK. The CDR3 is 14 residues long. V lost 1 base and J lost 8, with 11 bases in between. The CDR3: CASSQVGGTEKLFF. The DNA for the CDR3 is TGTGCCAGCAGCCAAGTTGGGGGGACCGAAAAACTGTTTTTT.

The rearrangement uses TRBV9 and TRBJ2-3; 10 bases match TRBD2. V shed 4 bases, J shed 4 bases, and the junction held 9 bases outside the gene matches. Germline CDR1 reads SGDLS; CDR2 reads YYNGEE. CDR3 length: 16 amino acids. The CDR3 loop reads CASSLGERGGADTQYF. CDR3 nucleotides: TGTGCCAGCAGCTTAGGGGAGCGGGGGGGCGCAGATACGCAGTATTTT.

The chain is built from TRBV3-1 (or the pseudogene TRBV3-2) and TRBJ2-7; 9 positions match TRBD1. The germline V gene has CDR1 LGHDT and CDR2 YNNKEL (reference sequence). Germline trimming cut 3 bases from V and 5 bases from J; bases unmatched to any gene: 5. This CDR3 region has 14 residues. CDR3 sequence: CASSHGTGSHEQYF. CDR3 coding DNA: TGTGCCAGCAGCCACGGGACAGGGTCCCACGAGCAGTACTTC.

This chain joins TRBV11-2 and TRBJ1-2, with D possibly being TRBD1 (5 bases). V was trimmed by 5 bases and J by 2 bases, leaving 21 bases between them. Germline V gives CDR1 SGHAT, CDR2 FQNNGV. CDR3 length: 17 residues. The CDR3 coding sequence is TGTGCCAGCAGCCCAAAACCGGGACTCCAAGGGAACTATGGCTACACCTTC. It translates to CASSPKPGLQGNYGYTF. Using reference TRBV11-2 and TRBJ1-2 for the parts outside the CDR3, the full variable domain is EAGVAQSPRYKIIEKRQSVAFWCNPISGHATLYWYQQILGQGPKLLIQFQNNGVVDDSQLPKDRFSAERLKGVDSTLKIQPAKLEDSAVYLCASSPKPGLQGNYGYTFGSGTRLTVV.

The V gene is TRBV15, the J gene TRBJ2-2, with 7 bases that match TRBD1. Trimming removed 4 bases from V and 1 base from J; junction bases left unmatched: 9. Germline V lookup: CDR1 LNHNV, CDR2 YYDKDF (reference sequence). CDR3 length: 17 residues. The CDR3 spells CATSTNYGTENTGELFF. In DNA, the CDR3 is TGTGCCACCAGCACCAATTATGGGACAGAGAACACCGGGGAGCTGTTTTTT.

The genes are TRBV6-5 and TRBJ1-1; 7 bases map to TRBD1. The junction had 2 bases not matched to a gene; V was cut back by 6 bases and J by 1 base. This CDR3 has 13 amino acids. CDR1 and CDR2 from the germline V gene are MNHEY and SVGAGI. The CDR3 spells CASRRTGNTEAFF. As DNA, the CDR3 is TGTGCCAGCAGGCGGACAGGGAACACTGAAGCTTTCTTT.

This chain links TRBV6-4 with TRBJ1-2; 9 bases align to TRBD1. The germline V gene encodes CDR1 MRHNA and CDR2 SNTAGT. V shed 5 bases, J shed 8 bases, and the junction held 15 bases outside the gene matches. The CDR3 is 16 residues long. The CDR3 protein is CASSPLPGTGITGYTF. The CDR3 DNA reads TGTGCCAGCAGTCCTCTACCGGGGACAGGGATCACAGGCTACACCTTC.

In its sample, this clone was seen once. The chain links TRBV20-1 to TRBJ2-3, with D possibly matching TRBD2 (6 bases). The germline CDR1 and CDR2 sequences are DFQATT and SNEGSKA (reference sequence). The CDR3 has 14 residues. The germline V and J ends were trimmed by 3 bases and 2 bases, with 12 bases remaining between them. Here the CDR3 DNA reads TGCAGTGCTAGTGGGGCGGGAAACACAGATACGCAGTATTTT. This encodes CSASGAGNTDTQYF.

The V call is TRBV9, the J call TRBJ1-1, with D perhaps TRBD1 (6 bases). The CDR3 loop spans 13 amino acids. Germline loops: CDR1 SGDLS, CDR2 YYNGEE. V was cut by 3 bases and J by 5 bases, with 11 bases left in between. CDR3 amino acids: CASSEQQGTEAFF. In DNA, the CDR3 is TGTGCCAGCAGCGAGCAACAGGGAACTGAAGCTTTCTTT.

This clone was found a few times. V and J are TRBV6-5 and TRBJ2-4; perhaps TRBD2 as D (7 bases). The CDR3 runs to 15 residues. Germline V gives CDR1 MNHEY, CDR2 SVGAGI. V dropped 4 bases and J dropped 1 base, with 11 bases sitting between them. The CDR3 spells CASSSEGGAKNIQYF. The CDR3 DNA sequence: TGTGCCAGCAGTTCAGAGGGGGGGGCCAAAAACATTCAGTACTTC.

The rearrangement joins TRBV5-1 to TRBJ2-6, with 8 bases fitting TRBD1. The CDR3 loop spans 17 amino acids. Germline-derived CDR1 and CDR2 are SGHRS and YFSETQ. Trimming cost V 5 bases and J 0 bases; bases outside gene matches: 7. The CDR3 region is CASRFVQGDSGANVLTF. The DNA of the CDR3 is TGCGCCAGCAGGTTCGTACAGGGGGACTCTGGGGCCAACGTCCTGACTTTC.

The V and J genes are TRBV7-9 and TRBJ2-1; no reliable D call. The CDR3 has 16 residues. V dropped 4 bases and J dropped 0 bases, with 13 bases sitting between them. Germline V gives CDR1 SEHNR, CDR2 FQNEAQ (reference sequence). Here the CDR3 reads CASSSDLAFSYNEQFF. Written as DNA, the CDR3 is TGTGCCAGCAGCTCAGACTTGGCCTTCTCCTACAATGAGCAGTTCTTC. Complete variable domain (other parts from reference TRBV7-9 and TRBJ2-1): DTGVSQNPRHKITKRGQNVTFRCDPISEHNRLYWYRQTLGQGPEFLTYFQNEAQLEKSRLLSDRFSAERPKGSFSTLEIQRTEQGDSAMYLCASSSDLAFSYNEQFFGPGTRLTVL.

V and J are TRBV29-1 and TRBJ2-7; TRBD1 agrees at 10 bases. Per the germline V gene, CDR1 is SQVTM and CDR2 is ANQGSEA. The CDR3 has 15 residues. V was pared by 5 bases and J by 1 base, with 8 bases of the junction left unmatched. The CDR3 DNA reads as TGCAGCGTTAAAACCGGGACAGGGGTTTCCTACGAGCAGTACTTC. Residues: CSVKTGTGVSYEQYF.

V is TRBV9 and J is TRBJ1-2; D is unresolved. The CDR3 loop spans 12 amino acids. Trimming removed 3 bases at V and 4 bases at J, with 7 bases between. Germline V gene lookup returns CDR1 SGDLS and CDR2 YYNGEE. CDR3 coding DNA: TGTGCCAGCAGCGGCGAGGGCTATGGCTACACCTTC. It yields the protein CASSGEGYGYTF. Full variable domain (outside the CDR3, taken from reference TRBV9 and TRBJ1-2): DSGVTQTPKHLITATGQRVTLRCSPRSGDLSVYWYQQSLDQGLQFLIQYYNGEERAKGNILERFSAQQFPDLHSELNLSSLELGDSALYFCASSGEGYGYTFGSGTRLTVV.

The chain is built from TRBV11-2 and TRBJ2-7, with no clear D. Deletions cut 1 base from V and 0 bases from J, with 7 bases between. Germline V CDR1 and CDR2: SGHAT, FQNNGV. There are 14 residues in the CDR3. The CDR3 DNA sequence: TGTGCCAGCAGCTTAGGAGACACCTCCTACGAGCAGTACTTC. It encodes CASSLGDTSYEQYF.

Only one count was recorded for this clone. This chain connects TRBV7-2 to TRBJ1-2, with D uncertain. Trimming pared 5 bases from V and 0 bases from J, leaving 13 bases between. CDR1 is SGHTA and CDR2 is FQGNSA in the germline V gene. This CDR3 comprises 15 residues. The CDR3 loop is CASSRWTGANYGYTF. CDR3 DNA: TGTGCCAGCAGCAGATGGACGGGAGCTAACTATGGCTACACCTTC.

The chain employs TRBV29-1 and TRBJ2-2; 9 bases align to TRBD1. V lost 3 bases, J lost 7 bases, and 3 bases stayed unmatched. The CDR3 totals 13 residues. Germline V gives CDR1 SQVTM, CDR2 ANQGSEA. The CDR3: CSVEGQGGGELFF. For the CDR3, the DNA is TGCAGCGTTGAGGGACAGGGAGGCGGGGAGCTGTTTTTT.

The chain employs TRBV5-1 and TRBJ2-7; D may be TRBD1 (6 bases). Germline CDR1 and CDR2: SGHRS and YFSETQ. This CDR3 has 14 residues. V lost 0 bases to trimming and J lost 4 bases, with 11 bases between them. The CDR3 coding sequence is TGCGCCAGCAGCTTGGATAGGGGGAAGTACGAGCAGTACTTC. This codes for CASSLDRGKYEQYF.

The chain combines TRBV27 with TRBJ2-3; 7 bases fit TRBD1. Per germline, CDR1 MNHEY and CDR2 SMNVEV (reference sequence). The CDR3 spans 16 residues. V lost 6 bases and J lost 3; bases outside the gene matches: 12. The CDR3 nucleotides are TGTGCCAGCAGCCTTTCACGGGACAGTTTAACAGATACGCAGTATTTT. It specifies CASSLSRDSLTDTQYF.

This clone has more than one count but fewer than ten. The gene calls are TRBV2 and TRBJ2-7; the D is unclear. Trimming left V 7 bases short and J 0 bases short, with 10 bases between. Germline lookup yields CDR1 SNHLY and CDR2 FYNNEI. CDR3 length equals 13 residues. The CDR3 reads CASKTSYSYEQYF. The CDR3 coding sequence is TGTGCCAGCAAGACATCCTACTCCTACGAGCAGTACTTC.

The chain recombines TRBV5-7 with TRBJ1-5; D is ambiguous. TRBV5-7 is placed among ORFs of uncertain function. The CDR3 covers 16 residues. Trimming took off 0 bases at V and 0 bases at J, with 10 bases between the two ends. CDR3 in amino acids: CASSLVPGDSNQPQHF. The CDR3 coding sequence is TGTGCCAGCAGCTTGGTACCGGGAGATAGCAATCAGCCCCAGCATTTT.